The source of this T cell receptor (beta chain) is a study of blood T cell repertoires in COVID-19 (dated by TCRdb to about 2020). Context from the whole study: The collaborator samples originated in the United States, Italy and Spain and spanned the acute and convalescent phases of COVID-19. Where available, HLA class I and class II types were obtained from metadata supplied by the sample provider rather than from assay-based typing. Samples came from the ongoing ImmuneRACE study (first 160 participants) plus 1,254 subjects from 6 global collaborators. The repertoires were released in a freely available public database intended as a resource for research on the immune response to SARS-CoV-2. The prospective study material was composed of cDNA or gDNA derived from T cells, B-cell-depleted T cells, or PBMCs. Sample metadata almost always included a de-identified subject ID, COVID-19 status, age in years and sex. The dataset comprised deeply sampled blood TCRbeta repertoires from subjects exposed to, actively infected with, or recovered from COVID-19. The paper's findings and limits, for the study overall: How much clinical and demographic metadata was included differed by source and by participant, and the metadata was provided uncurated.

At one collaborating source in Seattle, patients were enrolled during active infection and were followed longitudinally through the course of disease. Collaborating institutions collected whole blood in K2EDTA tubes following their own protocols. For TCRbeta analysis, collaborator samples were shipped as frozen whole blood, as isolated PBMCs, or as DNA extracted from either sample type. TCRbeta CDR3 regions were amplified from genomic DNA using the immunoSEQ Assay, a bias-controlled multiplex PCR. The paper's data handling went like this. The number of nucleated cells in each sample was estimated by amplification of reference gene primers within the assay. To quantify the absolute abundance of each unique TCRbeta CDR3 rearrangement, sequence reads were collapsed and filtered. For each sample, productive Simpson clonality was calculated as the square root of Simpson's diversity index across productive rearrangements. Here the immuneACCESS table is served through TCRdb, limited to in-frame sequences with V and J called. Missing clones are a known gap in these copies; in checked studies unresolved V genes cover under half, and the rest lacks a known reason. Clonal size and the V and J genes are those of that table, whereas D and trimming came from the DNA. The sample data list about 300,000 clones, and approximately 89% of these were observed just once. The ten largest clones represent 1.5% to 2% of the sample.

To note about this clone: Its binding antigen is unknown. Per-base qualities were not stored, and no clone one base away is much larger.

Taken from cysteine to phenylalanine, the CDR3 has 14 residues. CDR3 DNA only is kept here, 42 bases in frame from base 1. Relative to germline, V is missing 7 bases and J is missing 1 base, with 2 bases of the junction outside any gene match. The germline V gene specifies ENHRY as CDR1 and SYGVKD as CDR2. This TCR derives from a woman aged 25-40 years with COVID-19, enrolled during active disease. The sequencing sample was made of peripheral blood. Recombination linked TRBV10-3 to TRBJ2-2; the central 8 bases match TRBD1. The nucleotide sequence is TGTGCCATCACCGGGACAGGGAACACCGGGGAGCTGTTTTTT. This codes for CAITGTGNTGELFF.